These T cell receptor beta chains were read from a single sample in a study of shared clonotypes between healthy human individuals. Sequencing was performed with immunoSEQ multiplex PCR; in TCRdb, only in-frame clones are kept and a portion is missing. The data show about 2.4 million clones, approximately 93% seen once. The sequenced sample was naive CD4+ T cells from PBMCs. These receptors all stem from a man between 18 and 29 years old in good health. Some clones in this sample may be carry-over from other donors' samples. Both conserved end residues are part of each CDR3. D genes are given only for firm matches. Size tells how often a clone was seen (once, few, many) or the class of an expanded clone, and some rows leave it out.

d_call j_call v_call clone_size cdr3_nt cdr3_aa
TRBD2 TRBJ2-2 TRBV29-1 - TGCAGCGCTCGGGGACTAGCGAACACCGGGGAGCTGTTTTTT CSARGLANTGELFF
TRBD1 TRBJ1-4 TRBV7-2 once TGTGCCAGCAAAAAGGACAGGGCATTTGGAAAACTGTTTTTT CASKKDRAFGKLFF
- TRBJ2-7 TRBV7-4 - TGTGCCAGCAGCCCCTACCGGATCCCCCGTAGGTACTTC CASSPYRIPRRYF
- TRBJ2-7 TRBV19 - TGTGCCAGTAGTATTGGTCTAGCCTCCTACGAGCAGTACTTC CASSIGLASYEQYF
TRBD2 TRBJ2-1 TRBV7-2 once TGTGCCAGCAGCCGCCGCTCCCTCTCAGCGGGATTTTCCTACAATGAGCAGTTCTTC CASSRRSLSAGFSYNEQFF
- TRBJ1-4 TRBV7-2 once TGTGCCAGCAGCGTGGACGGAGGCGGTGAAAAACTGTTTTTT CASSVDGGGEKLFF
- TRBJ2-1 TRBV4-3 - TGCGCCAGCAGCCAAGCGATCCGTATAGGCTCCTACAATGAGCAGTTCTTC CASSQAIRIGSYNEQFF
- TRBJ2-1 TRBV18 once TGTGCCAGCTCACCTTCCAACAGCGATAATGAGCAGTTCTTC CASSPSNSDNEQFF
TRBD2 TRBJ2-1 TRBV28 - TGTGCCAGCAGCCCCCCAACTAGCGGAAACTACAATGAGCAGTTCTTC CASSPPTSGNYNEQFF
TRBD1 TRBJ2-5 TRBV27 - TGTGCCAGCAACTTCCGGGACAGGGATGAAGAGACCCAGTACTTC CASNFRDRDEETQYF
TRBD1 TRBJ1-1 TRBV4-3 - TGCGCCAGCAGCCCACCAGACAGGGATGGCACTGAAGCTTTCTTT CASSPPDRDGTEAFF
TRBD1 TRBJ2-7 TRBV27 - TGTGCCAGCAGCCCATCCAGGGGGCCCTACGAGCAGTACTTC CASSPSRGPYEQYF
- TRBJ2-7 TRBV6-1 - TGTGCCAGCAGTGTCAATCCCCTCAGGGGCGAGCAGTACTTC CASSVNPLRGEQYF